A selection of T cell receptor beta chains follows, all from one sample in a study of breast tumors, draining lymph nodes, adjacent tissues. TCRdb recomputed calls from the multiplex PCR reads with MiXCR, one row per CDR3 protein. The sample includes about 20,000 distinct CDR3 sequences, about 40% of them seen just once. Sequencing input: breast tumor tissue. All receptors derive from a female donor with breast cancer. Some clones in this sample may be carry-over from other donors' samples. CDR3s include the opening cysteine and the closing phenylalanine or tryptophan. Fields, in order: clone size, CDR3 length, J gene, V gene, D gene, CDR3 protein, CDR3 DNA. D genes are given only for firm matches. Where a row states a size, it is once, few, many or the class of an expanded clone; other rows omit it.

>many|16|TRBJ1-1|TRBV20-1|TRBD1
CSARDVAGGANTEAFF
TGCAGTGCTAGAGATGTTGCAGGGGGCGCGAACACTGAAGCTTTCTTT
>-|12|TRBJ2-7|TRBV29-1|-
CSVASSSYEQYF
TGCAGCGTTGCCTCGAGCTCCTACGAGCAGTACTTC
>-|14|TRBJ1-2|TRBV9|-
CASSGEGRNYGYTF
TGTGCCAGCAGCGGGGAAGGTCGTAACTATGGCTACACCTTC
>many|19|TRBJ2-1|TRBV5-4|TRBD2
CASSRPGGSGSGSYNEQFF
TGTGCCAGCAGCAGACCGGGGGGGAGCGGGAGTGGGTCCTACAATGAGCAGTTCTTC
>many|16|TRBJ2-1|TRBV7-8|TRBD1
CASSLEAGGFYNEQFF
TGTGCCAGCAGCTTAGAGGCAGGGGGCTTCTACAATGAGCAGTTCTTC
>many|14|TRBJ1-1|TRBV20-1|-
CSARDLTSGAEAFF
TGCAGTGCTAGAGATTTAACGTCAGGTGCTGAAGCTTTCTTT
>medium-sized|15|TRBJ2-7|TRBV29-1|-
CSVGTFSLGLYEQYF
TGCAGCGTTGGGACTTTTTCCTTGGGGCTCTACGAGCAGTACTTC
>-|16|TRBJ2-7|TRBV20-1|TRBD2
CSAGLHSGRFTYEQYF
TGCAGTGCTGGCCTCCATAGCGGGAGGTTCACCTACGAGCAGTACTTC
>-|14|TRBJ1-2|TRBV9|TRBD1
CASSVVGTGNGYTF
TGTGCCAGCAGCGTAGTTGGGACAGGGAACGGCTACACCTTC
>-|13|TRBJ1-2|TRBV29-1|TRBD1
CSEGDSVNYGYTF
TGCAGCGAGGGGGACAGCGTAAACTATGGCTACACCTTC
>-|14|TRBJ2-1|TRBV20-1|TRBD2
CSAAAGGPGNEQFF
TGCAGTGCTGCAGCGGGAGGGCCTGGCAATGAGCAGTTCTTC
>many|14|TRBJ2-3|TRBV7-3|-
CASSLTGGTDTQYF
TGTGCCAGCAGCTTAACAGGGGGCACAGATACGCAGTATTTT
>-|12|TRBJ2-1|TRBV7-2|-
CASSLAYNERFF
TGTGCCAGCAGCTTAGCGTATAATGAGCGGTTCTTC
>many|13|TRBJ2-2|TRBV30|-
CAWSVQNTGELFF
TGTGCCTGGAGTGTCCAGAACACCGGGGAGCTGTTTTTT
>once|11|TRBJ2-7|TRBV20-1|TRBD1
CSARTGNEQYF
TGCAGTGCTAGGACAGGGAACGAGCAGTACTTC
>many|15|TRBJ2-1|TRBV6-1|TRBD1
CASSAQGPRAIEQFF
TGTGCCAGCAGTGCACAGGGGCCTCGGGCAATCGAGCAGTTCTTC
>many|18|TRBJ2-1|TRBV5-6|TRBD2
CASSFGLAGVRSYNEQFF
TGTGCCAGCAGCTTTGGACTAGCGGGAGTTCGGTCCTACAATGAGCAGTTCTTC
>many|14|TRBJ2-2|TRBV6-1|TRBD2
CASSTTSEGGELFF
TGTGCCAGCAGTACGACTAGCGAGGGCGGGGAGCTGTTTTTT
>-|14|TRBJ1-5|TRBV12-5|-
CASGRPRAGGPQHF
TGTGCTAGTGGCCGCCCCCGAGCGGGAGGGCCCCAGCATTTT
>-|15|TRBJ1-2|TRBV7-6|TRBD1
CASSVKTGSPSGYPF
TGTGCCAGCAGCGTTAAGACAGGGTCGCCGTCTGGCTACCCCTTC
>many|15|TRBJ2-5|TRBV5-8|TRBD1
CASSLAGTGTETQYF
TGTGCCAGCAGCTTGGCGGGGACAGGGACGGAGACCCAGTACTTC
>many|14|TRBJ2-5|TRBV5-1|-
CASSSSRTQDTQYF
TGCGCCAGCAGCTCGTCCAGGACGCAAGACACCCAGTACTTC
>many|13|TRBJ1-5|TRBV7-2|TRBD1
CASSLQGEQPQHF
TGTGCCAGCAGCTTACAGGGGGAACAGCCCCAGCATTTT
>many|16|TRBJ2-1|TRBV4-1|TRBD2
CASSQDWGREYNEQFF
TGCGCCAGCAGCCAAGATTGGGGGAGGGAATACAATGAGCAGTTCTTC
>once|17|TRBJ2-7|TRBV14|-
CASSQEKRLAATSEQYF
TGTGCCAGCAGCCAAGAAAAGCGGCTAGCCGCGACCTCCGAGCAGTATTTC
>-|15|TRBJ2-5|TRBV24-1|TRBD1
CATSGSGQGEETQYF
TGTGCCACCAGTGGTAGTGGGCAGGGGGAAGAGACCCAGTACTTC
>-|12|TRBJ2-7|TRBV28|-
CASREGGYEQHF
TGTGCCAGCAGAGAGGGGGGCTACGAGCAGCACTTC
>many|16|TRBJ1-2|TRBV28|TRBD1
CASSFGGAGGAFGYTF
TGTGCCAGCAGTTTCGGTGGGGCAGGGGGCGCCTTTGGCTACACCTTC
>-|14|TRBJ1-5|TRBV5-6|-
CASSLGREEQPQHF
TGTGCCAGCAGCTTGGGCAGGGAGGAACAGCCCCAGCACTTT
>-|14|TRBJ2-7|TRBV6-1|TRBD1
CASGLRTGSHEQYF
TGTGCCAGCGGTCTCCGGACAGGTTCCCACGAGCAGTACTTC
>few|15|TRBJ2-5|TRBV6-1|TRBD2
CASRLRTSGEETQYF
TGTGCCAGCAGACTTCGGACTAGCGGGGAAGAGACCCAGTACTTC
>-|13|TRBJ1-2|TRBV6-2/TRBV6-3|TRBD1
CASSLGQGDGYTF
TGTGCCAGCAGTCTCGGACAGGGGGATGGCTACACCTTC
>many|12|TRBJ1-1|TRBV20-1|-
CSVSTWNTEAFF
TGCAGTGTGAGTACATGGAACACTGAAGCTTTCTTT
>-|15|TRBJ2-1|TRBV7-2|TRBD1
CASSQDRGGYNEQFF
TGTGCCAGCAGCCAGGACAGGGGAGGCTACAATGAGCAGTTCTTC
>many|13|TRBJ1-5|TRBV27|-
CASSLGGWQPQHF
TGTGCCAGCAGTTTGGGGGGTTGGCAGCCCCAGCATTTT
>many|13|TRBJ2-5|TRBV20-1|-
CSARWQAEETQYF
TGCAGTGCTAGATGGCAGGCAGAAGAGACCCAGTACTTC
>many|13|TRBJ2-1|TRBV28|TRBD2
CATQRTSANEQFF
TGTGCCACGCAAAGGACTAGCGCCAATGAGCAGTTCTTC
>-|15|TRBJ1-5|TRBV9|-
CASSASGTIQETQHF
TGTGCCAGCAGCGCCAGTGGGACAATTCAAGAGACCCAGCATTTT
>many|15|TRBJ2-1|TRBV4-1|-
CASRQGGGKYNEQFF
TGCGCCAGCCGCCAGGGGGGGGGAAAATACAATGAGCAGTTCTTC
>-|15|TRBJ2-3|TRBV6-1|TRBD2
CASFGLAGGPDTQYF
TGTGCCAGCTTCGGACTAGCGGGAGGGCCCGATACGCAGTATTTT
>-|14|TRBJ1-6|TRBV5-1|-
CASSNPRTNSPLHF
TGTGCCAGCAGCAATCCCAGGACTAATTCCCCCCTCCACTTT
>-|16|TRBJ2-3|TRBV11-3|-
CASSQEASWGLDTQYF
TGTGCCAGCAGCCAGGAAGCCTCTTGGGGACTAGATACGCAGTATTTT
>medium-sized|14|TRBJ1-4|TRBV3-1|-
CASSQVGGDEKLFF
TGTGCCAGCAGCCAAGTGGGGGGGGATGAAAAACTGTTTTTT
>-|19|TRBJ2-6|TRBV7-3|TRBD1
CASSPKRDRGLSGANVLTF
TGTGCCAGCAGCCCTAAGAGGGACAGGGGATTGTCTGGGGCCAACGTCCTGACTTTC
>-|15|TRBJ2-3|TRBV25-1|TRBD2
CASSVPTSGADTQYF
TGTGCCAGCAGTGTCCCGACTAGCGGGGCAGATACGCAGTATTTT
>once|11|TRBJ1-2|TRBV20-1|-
CSAMDGRVYTF
TGCAGTGCTATGGACGGACGTGTCTACACCTTC
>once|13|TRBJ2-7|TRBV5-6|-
CASSLLGRYEQYF
TGTGCCAGCAGCTTACTAGGACGGTACGAGCAGTACTTC
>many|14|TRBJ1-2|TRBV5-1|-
CASSLDGVSYGYAF
TGCGCCAGCAGCTTGGATGGAGTAAGCTACGGCTACGCCTTC
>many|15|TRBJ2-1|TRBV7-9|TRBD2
CASSLALGGYNEQFF
TGTGCCAGCAGCCTAGCGCTGGGAGGGTACAATGAGCAGTTCTTC
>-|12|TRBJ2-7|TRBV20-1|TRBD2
CSARTSVNEQYF
TGCAGTGCTAGGACTAGCGTAAACGAGCAGTACTTC
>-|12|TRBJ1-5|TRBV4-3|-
CASSQGNQPQHF
TGCGCCAGCAGCCAAGGAAATCAGCCCCAGCATTTT